What follows is one TCR beta chain and its context. These data originate in a study of blood T cell repertoires in COVID-19. Turning to the study itself: COVID-19 samples collected from the United States, Italy and Spain covered acute and convalescent phases. Sources were T cells, B-cell-depleted T cells, or PBMCs; the material itself was cDNA or gDNA.

In the original workflow: Amplification of reference gene primers provided the estimated nucleated cell counts. TCRdb's table, derived via immunoSEQ multiplex PCR, lists solely in-frame clones and lacks some. V, J and clone size are taken as reported in that table, and D and trimming were inferred from the DNA itself. The sample shows tens of thousands of clones, 80% of them seen only once. Trimming cost V 3 bases and J 7 bases; bases outside gene matches: 4. Germline CDR1 SGHRS, CDR2 YFSETQ. The CDR3 spans 14 residues. Sequenced sample: peripheral blood. This receptor was identified in a woman in her seventies with acute or convalescent COVID-19. V is TRBV5-1 and J is TRBJ1-4, with 9 nucleotides matching TRBD1. CDR3 amino acids: CASSWGQGREKLFF. CDR3 DNA: TGCGCCAGCAGCTGGGGACAGGGCCGTGAAAAACTGTTTTTT.